This is a list of T cell receptor beta chains from one sample in a study of blood T cell repertoires in COVID-19. Some clones are missing from TCRdb's copy, which holds only in-frame ones; the method was immunoSEQ multiplex PCR. The repertoire includes a few hundred thousand clones, around 89% of them detected once, and 1.2% sits in the top ten. Sequencing was performed on PBMCs or T cells enriched from blood (not recorded which). The source is a young man who had recovered from COVID-19. Both conserved end residues are part of each CDR3. The order of the fields is J gene, clone size, V gene, D gene, CDR3 protein, CDR3 DNA. D genes are given only for firm matches. Expanded clones are given a class, and other clones once, few, many or no size at all.

j_gene: TRBJ1-1; abundance: -; v_gene: TRBV5-1; d_gene: -; CDR3aa: CASSSPGDTEAFF; CDR3nt: TGCGCCAGCAGCTCTCCGGGGGACACTGAAGCTTTCTTT
j_gene: TRBJ2-7; abundance: -; v_gene: TRBV10-1; d_gene: TRBD2; CDR3aa: CASRASGTYEQYF; CDR3nt: TGCGCCAGTAGGGCTAGCGGAACCTACGAGCAGTACTTC
j_gene: TRBJ2-7; abundance: -; v_gene: TRBV6-5; d_gene: -; CDR3aa: CASIRGGEQYF; CDR3nt: TGTGCCAGCATTCGGGGTGGCGAGCAGTACTTC
j_gene: TRBJ2-7; abundance: -; v_gene: TRBV6-1; d_gene: TRBD1; CDR3aa: CASSDRGLSYEQYF; CDR3nt: TGTGCCAGCAGTGACAGGGGGCTTTCATACGAGCAGTACTTC
j_gene: TRBJ1-1; abundance: -; v_gene: TRBV7-9; d_gene: TRBD1; CDR3aa: CASSFTGTGESAFF; CDR3nt: TGTGCCAGCAGCTTCACCGGGACAGGGGAATCAGCTTTCTTT
j_gene: TRBJ2-2; abundance: once; v_gene: TRBV4-3; d_gene: -; CDR3aa: CASSQNPAGTGELFF; CDR3nt: TGCGCCAGCAGCCAAAATCCGGCGGGGACCGGGGAGCTGTTTTTT
j_gene: TRBJ1-1; abundance: -; v_gene: TRBV14; d_gene: TRBD1; CDR3aa: CASSQVAGGNTEAFF; CDR3nt: TGTGCCAGCAGCCAAGTGGCAGGGGGGAACACTGAAGCTTTCTTT
j_gene: TRBJ2-5; abundance: -; v_gene: TRBV6-1; d_gene: TRBD2; CDR3aa: CASSEILAGVGETQYF; CDR3nt: TGTGCCAGCAGTGAAATTCTAGCGGGAGTCGGAGAGACCCAGTACTTC
j_gene: TRBJ2-5; abundance: -; v_gene: TRBV9; d_gene: -; CDR3aa: CASSVDRQETQYF; CDR3nt: TGTGCCAGCAGCGTAGACAGGCAAGAGACCCAGTACTTC
j_gene: TRBJ1-4; abundance: -; v_gene: TRBV7-9; d_gene: -; CDR3aa: CASSLGTGATNEKLFF; CDR3nt: TGTGCCAGCAGCTTAGGCACCGGAGCAACTAATGAAAAACTGTTTTTT
j_gene: TRBJ2-7; abundance: -; v_gene: TRBV16; d_gene: TRBD1; CDR3aa: CASSRSGTATYEQYF; CDR3nt: TGTGCCAGCAGCCGGTCCGGGACAGCCACCTACGAGCAGTACTTC
j_gene: TRBJ2-5; abundance: -; v_gene: TRBV5-1; d_gene: -; CDR3aa: CASSKAQGGQETQYF; CDR3nt: TGCGCCAGCAGCAAAGCTCAGGGTGGGCAAGAGACCCAGTACTTC